One T cell receptor (beta chain) is described in this entry. This sample was taken from a study of blood T cells in healthy people across ages. A J-beta primer mix and a sample-barcoded 5' primer were used in a second PCR of roughly 6 to 11 cycles. TCRdb fed the 5' RACE reads into MiXCR, producing one record per CDR3 protein. The sample lists 750,000 to 850,000 distinct CDR3 sequences, around 25% occurring once. CDR1 and CDR2 (germline): SGHVT, SQSDAQ. V was trimmed by 0 bases and J by 3 bases, leaving 11 bases between them. This CDR3 region has 16 residues. Separately, the same data were catalogued under a study of T cells of mothers and their children. That study reports: The sample comes from fewer than 10 healthy Caucasian donors: mothers and children.

The rearrangement links TRBV7-4 to TRBJ1-4; TRBD1 might be the D (6 bases). The source material was blood. The sequence was obtained from a boy between 10 and 17 years old in good health. Here the CDR3 reads CASSLARAGANEKLFF. The CDR3 DNA reads as TGTGCCAGCAGCTTAGCGCGGGCAGGGGCTAATGAAAAACTGTTTTTT.